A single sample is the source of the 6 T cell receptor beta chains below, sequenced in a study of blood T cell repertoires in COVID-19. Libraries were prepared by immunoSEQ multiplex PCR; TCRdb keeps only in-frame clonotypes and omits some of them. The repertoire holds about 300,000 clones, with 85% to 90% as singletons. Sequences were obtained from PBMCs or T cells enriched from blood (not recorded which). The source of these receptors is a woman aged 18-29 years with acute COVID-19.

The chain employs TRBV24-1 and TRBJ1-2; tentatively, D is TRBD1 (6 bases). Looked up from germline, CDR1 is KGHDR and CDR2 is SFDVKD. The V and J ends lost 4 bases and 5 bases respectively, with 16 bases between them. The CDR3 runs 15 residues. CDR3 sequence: CATSDSGGAFYGYTF. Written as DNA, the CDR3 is TGTGCCACCAGTGACTCGGGGGGGGCCTTTTATGGCTACACCTTC.

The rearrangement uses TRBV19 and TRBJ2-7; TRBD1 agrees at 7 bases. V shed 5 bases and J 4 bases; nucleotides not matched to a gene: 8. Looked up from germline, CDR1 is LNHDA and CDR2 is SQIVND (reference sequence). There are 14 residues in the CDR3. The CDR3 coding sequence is TGTGCCAGTAGTGCTCGGGGACAGTCTTACGAGCAGTACTTC. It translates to CASSARGQSYEQYF.

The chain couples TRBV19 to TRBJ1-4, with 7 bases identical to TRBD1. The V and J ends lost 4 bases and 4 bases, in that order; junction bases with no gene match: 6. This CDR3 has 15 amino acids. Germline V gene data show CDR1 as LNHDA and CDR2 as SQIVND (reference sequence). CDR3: CASSRRDRINEKLFF. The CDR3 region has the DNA TGTGCCAGTAGTAGGAGGGACAGAATTAATGAAAAACTGTTTTTT.

CDR3 residues: CASRTGGQETQYF. CDR3 nucleotide sequence: TGTGCCAGCCGTACCGGGGGTCAAGAGACCCAGTACTTC. The rearrangement links TRBV19 to TRBJ2-5; tentative D call: TRBD2 (6 bases). Germline-derived CDR1 and CDR2 are LNHDA and SQIVND (reference sequence). The CDR3 consists of 13 residues. V gave up 9 bases and J gave up 2 bases, with 13 bases separating them.

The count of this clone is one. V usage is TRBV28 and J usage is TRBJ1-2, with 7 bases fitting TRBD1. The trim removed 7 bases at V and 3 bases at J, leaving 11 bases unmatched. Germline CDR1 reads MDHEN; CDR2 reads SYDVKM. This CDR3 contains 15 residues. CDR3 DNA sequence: TGTGCCAGCACCCTCGGACAGGAAATATACTATGGCTACACCTTC. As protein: CASTLGQEIYYGYTF.

CDR3 sequence: CASSILSSSYEQYF. The CDR3 DNA is TGTGCCAGTAGTATACTGTCTTCCTCCTACGAGCAGTACTTC. J is TRBJ2-7 and V is TRBV19; D is uncertain. Trimming shortened V by 2 bases and J by 0 bases, and 8 bases separated the two germline ends. CDR3 length: 14 amino acids. The germline gives CDR1 LNHDA, CDR2 SQIVND (reference sequence).